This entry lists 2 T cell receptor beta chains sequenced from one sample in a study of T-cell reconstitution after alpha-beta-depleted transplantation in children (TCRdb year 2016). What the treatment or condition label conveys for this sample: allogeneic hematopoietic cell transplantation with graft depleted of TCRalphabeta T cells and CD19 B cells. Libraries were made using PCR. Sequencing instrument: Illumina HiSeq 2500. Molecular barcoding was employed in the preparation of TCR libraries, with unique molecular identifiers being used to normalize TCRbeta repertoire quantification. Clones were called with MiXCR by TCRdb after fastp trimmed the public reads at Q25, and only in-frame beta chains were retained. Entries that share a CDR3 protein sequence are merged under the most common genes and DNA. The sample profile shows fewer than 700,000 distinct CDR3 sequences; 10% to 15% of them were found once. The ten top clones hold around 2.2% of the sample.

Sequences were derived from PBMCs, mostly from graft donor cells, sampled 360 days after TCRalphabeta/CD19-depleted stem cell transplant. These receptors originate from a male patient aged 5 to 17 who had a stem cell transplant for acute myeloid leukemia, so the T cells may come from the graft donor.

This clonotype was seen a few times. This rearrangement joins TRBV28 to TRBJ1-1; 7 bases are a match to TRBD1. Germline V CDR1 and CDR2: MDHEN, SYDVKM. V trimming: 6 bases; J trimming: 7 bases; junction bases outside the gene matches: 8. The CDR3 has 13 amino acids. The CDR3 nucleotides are TGTGCCAGCAGACCTAGACCAGGGGGTGAAGCTTTCTTT. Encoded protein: CASRPRPGGEAFF.

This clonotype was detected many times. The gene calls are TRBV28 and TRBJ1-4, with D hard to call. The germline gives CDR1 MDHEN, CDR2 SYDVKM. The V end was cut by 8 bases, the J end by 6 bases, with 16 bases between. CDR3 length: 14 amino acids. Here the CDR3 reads CASRPMYGYEKLFF. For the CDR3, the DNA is TGTGCCAGCCGACCCATGTATGGGTATGAAAAACTGTTTTTT.